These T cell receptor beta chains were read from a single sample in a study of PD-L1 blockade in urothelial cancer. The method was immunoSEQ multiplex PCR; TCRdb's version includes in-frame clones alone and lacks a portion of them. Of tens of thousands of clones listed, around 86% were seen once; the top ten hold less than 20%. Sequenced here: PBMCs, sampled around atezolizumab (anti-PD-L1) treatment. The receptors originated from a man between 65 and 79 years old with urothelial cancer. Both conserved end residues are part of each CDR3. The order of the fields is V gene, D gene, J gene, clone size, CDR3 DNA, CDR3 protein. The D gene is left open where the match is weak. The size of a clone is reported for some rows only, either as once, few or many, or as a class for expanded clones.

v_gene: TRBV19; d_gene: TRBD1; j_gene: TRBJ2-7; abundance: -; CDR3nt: TGTGCCAGTAGTCAGGGGGCCGACTCCTACGAGCAGTACTTC; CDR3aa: CASSQGADSYEQYF
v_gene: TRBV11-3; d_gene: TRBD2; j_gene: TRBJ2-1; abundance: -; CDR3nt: TGTGCCAGCAGCTTAACTAGCGGGGACTACAATGAGCAGTTCTTC; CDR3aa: CASSLTSGDYNEQFF
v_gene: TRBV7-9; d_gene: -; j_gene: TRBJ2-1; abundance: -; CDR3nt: TGTGCCAGCAGCCCTATACGGGGGAGCTCCTACAATGAGCAGTTCTTC; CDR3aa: CASSPIRGSSYNEQFF
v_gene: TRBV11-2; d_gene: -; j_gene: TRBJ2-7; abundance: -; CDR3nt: TGTGCCAGCAGCCCCTTGAGGGGACTTCGGCTTTACGAGCAGTACTTC; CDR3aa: CASSPLRGLRLYEQYF
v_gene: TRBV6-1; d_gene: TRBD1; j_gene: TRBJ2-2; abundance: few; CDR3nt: TGTGCCAGCAGTGCGGAGACAGGGGGCACCGGGGAGCTGTTTTTT; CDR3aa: CASSAETGGTGELFF
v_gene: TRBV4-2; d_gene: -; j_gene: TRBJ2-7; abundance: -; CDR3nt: TGTGCCAGCAGCCAGGAGACAGGTCGGGGTTCAAGCTCCTACGAGCAGTACTTC; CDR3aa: CASSQETGRGSSSYEQYF
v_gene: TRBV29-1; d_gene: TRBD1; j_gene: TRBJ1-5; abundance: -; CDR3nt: TGCAGCGTAGGACAGGGAGGGCATCAGCCCCAGCATTTT; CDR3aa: CSVGQGGHQPQHF
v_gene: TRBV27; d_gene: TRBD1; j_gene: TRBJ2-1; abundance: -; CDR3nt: TGTGCCAGCAGTTTAGGGACAGGCTACAATGAGCAGTTCTTC; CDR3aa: CASSLGTGYNEQFF
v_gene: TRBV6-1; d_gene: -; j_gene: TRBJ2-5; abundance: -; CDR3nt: TGTGCCAGCAGTGAAATGGCTCAGGGGCAAGAGACCCAGTACTTC; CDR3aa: CASSEMAQGQETQYF
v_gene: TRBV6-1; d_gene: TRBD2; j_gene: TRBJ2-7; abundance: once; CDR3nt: TGTGCCAGCAGTGACCACCCCCGCGGGAGAGGCAACGAGCAGTACTTC; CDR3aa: CASSDHPRGRGNEQYF
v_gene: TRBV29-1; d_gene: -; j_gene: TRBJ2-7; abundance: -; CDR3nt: TGCAGCGTAGGTGAGGACGAGCAGTACTTC; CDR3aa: CSVGEDEQYF
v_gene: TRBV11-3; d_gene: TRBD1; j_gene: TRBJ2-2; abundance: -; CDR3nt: TGTGCCAGCAGCTTACAGGGGGCCGGGGAGCTGTTTTTT; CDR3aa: CASSLQGAGELFF
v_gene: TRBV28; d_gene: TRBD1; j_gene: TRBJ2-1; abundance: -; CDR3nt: TGTGCCAGCACCCGGGACAGGGGAACCTACAATGAGCAGTTCTTC; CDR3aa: CASTRDRGTYNEQFF
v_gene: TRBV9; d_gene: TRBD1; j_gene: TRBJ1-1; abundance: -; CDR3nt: TGTGCCAGCAGCCGACAGGGAGGCACTGAAGCTTTCTTT; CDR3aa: CASSRQGGTEAFF
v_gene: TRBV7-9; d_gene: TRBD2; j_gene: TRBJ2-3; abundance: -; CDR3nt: TGTGCCAGCAGCTTGGTCGGGAGGGGCGGCGATACGCAGTATTTT; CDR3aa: CASSLVGRGGDTQYF
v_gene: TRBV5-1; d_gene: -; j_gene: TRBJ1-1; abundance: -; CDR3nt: TGCGCCAGCAGCACCCGCGGTCGGAAGAACACTGAAGCTTTCTTT; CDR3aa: CASSTRGRKNTEAFF
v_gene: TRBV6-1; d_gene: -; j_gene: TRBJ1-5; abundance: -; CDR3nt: TGTGCCAGCAGTGAAGGGCTGGGGGCCCCCAATCAGCCCCAGCATTTT; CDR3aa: CASSEGLGAPNQPQHF
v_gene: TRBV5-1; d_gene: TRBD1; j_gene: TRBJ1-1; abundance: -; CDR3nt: TGCGCCAGCAGCTTGGGGACAGGGGAGGAGACTGAAGCTTTCTTT; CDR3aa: CASSLGTGEETEAFF
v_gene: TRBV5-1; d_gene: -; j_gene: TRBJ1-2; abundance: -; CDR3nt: TGCGCCAGCAGCTTGGACCCAGGAGGCTACACCTTC; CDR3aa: CASSLDPGGYTF
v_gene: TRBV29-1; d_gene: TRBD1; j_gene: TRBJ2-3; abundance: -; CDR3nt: TGCAGCGTTTGGACAGGGGGCGCGGGTACGCAGTATTTT; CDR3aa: CSVWTGGAGTQYF
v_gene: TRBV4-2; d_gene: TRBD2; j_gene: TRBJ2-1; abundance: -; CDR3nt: TGTGCCAGCAGCCAAGACTCGACTAGCGGGAACAATGAGCAGTTCTTC; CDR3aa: CASSQDSTSGNNEQFF
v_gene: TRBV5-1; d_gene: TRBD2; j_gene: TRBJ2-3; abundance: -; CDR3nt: TGCGCCAGCAGCTCCTCGAGCGGGACCCACAGATACGCGTATTTT; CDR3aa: CASSSSSGTHRYAYF
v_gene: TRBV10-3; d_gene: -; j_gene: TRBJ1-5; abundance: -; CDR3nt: TGTGCCATCAGTGAGCAGGGGAGCAATCAGCCCCAGCATTTT; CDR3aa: CAISEQGSNQPQHF
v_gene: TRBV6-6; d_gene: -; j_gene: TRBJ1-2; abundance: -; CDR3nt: TGTGCCAGCAGTTCGGTTTTTCAGGGGAGCTACACCTTC; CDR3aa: CASSSVFQGSYTF
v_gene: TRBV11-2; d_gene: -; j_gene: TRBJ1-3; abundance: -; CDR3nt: TGTGCCAGCAGCCCCCCAGAACGCGGTAACACCATATATTTT; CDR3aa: CASSPPERGNTIYF
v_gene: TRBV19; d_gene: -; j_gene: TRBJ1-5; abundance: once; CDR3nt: TGTGCCAGTAGTAGCGGGGTAACGCATCAGCCCCAGCATTTT; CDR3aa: CASSSGVTHQPQHF
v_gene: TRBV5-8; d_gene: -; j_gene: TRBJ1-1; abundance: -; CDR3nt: TGTGCCAGCAGCTTGCGGACACTGAACACTGAAGCTTTCTTT; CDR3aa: CASSLRTLNTEAFF
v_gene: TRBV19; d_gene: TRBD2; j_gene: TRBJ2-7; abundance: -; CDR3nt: TGTGCCAGTAGTTTCACGACTAGCGGAGTTTACGAGCAGTACTTC; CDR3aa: CASSFTTSGVYEQYF
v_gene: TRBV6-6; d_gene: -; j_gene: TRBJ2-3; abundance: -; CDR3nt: TGTGCCAGCTCCGGGGAACTGGGGGATACGCAGTATTTT; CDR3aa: CASSGELGDTQYF
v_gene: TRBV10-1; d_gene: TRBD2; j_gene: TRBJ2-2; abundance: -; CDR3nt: TGCGCCAGCAGGGCTAGCGGGACCGGGGAGCTGTTTTTT; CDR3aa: CASRASGTGELFF
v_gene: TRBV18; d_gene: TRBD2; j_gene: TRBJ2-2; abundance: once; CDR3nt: TGTGCCAGCTCACCGAGGAGCGGGAGGGACACCGGGGAGCTGTTTTTT; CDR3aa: CASSPRSGRDTGELFF
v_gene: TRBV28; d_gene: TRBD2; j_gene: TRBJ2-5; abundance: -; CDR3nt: TGTGCCAGCAGTCTCTCATACACTAGCGCAGAGACCCAGTACTTC; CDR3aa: CASSLSYTSAETQYF
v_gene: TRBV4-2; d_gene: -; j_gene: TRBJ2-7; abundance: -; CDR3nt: TGTGCCAGCAGCCAGAAAAGACAATATATTGAGTACTTC; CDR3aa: CASSQKRQYIEYF
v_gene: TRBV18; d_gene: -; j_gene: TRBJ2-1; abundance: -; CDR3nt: TGTGCCAGCTCACCTCGGGGGGAGCAGTTCTTC; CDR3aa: CASSPRGEQFF
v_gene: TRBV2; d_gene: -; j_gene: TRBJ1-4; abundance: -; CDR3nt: TGTGCCAGCAGCCTCACAGGTGCAACTAATGAAAAACTGTTTTTT; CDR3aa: CASSLTGATNEKLFF
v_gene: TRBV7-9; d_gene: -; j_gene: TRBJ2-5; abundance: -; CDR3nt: TGTGCCAGCAGCTTAGGACTGCTCCAAGAGACCCAGTACTTC; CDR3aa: CASSLGLLQETQYF